The 20 T cell receptor beta chains below were found in one sample sequenced in a study of blood T cell repertoires in COVID-19 (dated by TCRdb to the early 2020s). Libraries were constructed by the immunoSEQ multiplex PCR assay. TCRdb took this table from immuneACCESS and kept in-frame rearrangements with V and J called. Such tables lack part of the clones; where checked against another copy, unresolved V genes explain under half of the gap, and the rest is unexplained. The sample table lists approximately 50,000 clones, roughly 84% of them with a count of one. The ten largest clones add up to approximately 7.6% of the sample. The sequenced sample was peripheral blood. Receptors originate from a human donor in a cohort sampled during active COVID-19.

This clone showed up just once. V is TRBV4-1 and J is TRBJ1-5; TRBD1 aligns across 9 bases. The CDR3 has 16 amino acids. CDR1 is MGHRA and CDR2 is YSYEKL in the germline V gene. V shed 3 bases, J shed 2 bases, and the junction held 5 bases outside the gene matches. CDR3 sequence reads: CASSQGQGGGNQPQHF. The CDR3 coding sequence is TGCGCCAGCAGCCAGGGACAGGGAGGTGGCAATCAGCCCCAGCATTTT.

Written as DNA, the CDR3 is TGCGCCAGCAGCCAAGACCTTTTTAATTCACCCCTCCACTTT. This codes for CASSQDLFNSPLHF. This chain joins TRBV4-3 and TRBJ1-6, with D unresolved. Germline V CDR1 and CDR2: LGHNA, YSLEER. V dropped 0 bases and J dropped 6 bases, with 6 bases sitting between them. This CDR3 has 14 residues.

This chain connects TRBV12-3 or TRBV12-4 to TRBJ1-2; perhaps TRBD1 as D (6 bases). The CDR3 covers 13 residues. V was cut by 3 bases and J by 4 bases, with 9 bases left in between. CDR3 DNA sequence: TGTGCCAGCAGTTTCCGGACAGTCTATGGCTACACCTTC. Encoded protein: CASSFRTVYGYTF.

The genes are TRBV5-1 and TRBJ2-3; 13 nucleotides match TRBD2. The CDR3 sequence is 17 residues long. Looked up from germline, CDR1 is SGHRS and CDR2 is YFSETQ. Trimming removed 3 bases from V and 1 base from J; junction bases left unmatched: 5. The CDR3, as DNA: TGCGCCAGCAGCTCAGGACTAGCGGGAGCGGGCACAGATACGCAGTATTTT. Protein sequence: CASSSGLAGAGTDTQYF.

This chain joins TRBV5-1 and TRBJ2-1; 13 bases line up with TRBD2. Germline CDR1 is SGHRS and CDR2 is YFSETQ. The CDR3 has 16 amino acids. Losses at the gene ends were 1 base for V and 6 bases for J; bases not matched to a gene: 4. CDR3 in amino acids: CASSLTGTSGVNEQFF. In DNA, the CDR3 is TGCGCCAGCAGCTTGACCGGGACTAGCGGGGTCAATGAGCAGTTCTTC.

V gene TRBV11-2 combines with J gene TRBJ2-3; D possibly corresponds to TRBD1 (6 bases). This CDR3 region has 16 residues. Germline loops: CDR1 SGHAT, CDR2 FQNNGV. Trimming pared 4 bases from V and 1 base from J, leaving 15 bases between. Here the CDR3 DNA reads TGTGCCAGCAGCTCGCCACAGGGCGGAGGCACAGATACGCAGTATTTT. Its translation: CASSSPQGGGTDTQYF.

This chain links TRBV1 with TRBJ2-7; the table names TRBD2, a call not compared with the DNA. TRBV1 is shown as a pseudogene. This CDR3 has 14 amino acids. In DNA, the CDR3 is TGCACCAGCTCGGGCGGGATCAACCCTTACGAGCAGTACTTC. Translated, it gives CTSSGGINPYEQYF.

The chain carries TRBV30 and TRBJ2-1, with TRBD2 matching 10 bases. Germline trimming cut 1 base from V and 7 bases from J; bases unmatched to any gene: 4. Per the germline V gene, CDR1 is GTSNPN and CDR2 is SVGIG (reference sequence). The CDR3 extends over 14 amino acids. The DNA for the CDR3 is TGTGCCTGGAGTGCTAGCGGGAGTAGGAATGAGCAGTTCTTC. Translation gives CAWSASGSRNEQFF.

J is TRBJ1-1 and V is TRBV6-1; no reliable D call. There are 12 residues in the CDR3. Germline V gene data show CDR1 as MNHNS and CDR2 as SASEGT. The V gene lost 2 bases and the J gene lost 1 base, with 2 bases spanning the gap. Here the CDR3 DNA reads TGTGCCAGCAGTGAACAGAACACTGAAGCTTTCTTT. It translates to CASSEQNTEAFF.

The chain couples TRBV3-1 (or the pseudogene TRBV3-2) to TRBJ2-5; possible D gene TRBD2, 7 bases. The CDR3 is made up of 13 amino acids. CDR1 LGHDT and CDR2 YNNKEL come from the germline V gene (reference sequence). V was clipped by 7 bases and J by 4 bases, with 13 bases between them. Here the CDR3 DNA reads TGTGCCAGCACCCTCGGGGGGCGAGAGACCCAGTACTTC. Translating gives CASTLGGRETQYF.

This clone was picked up one time. This chain joins TRBV27 and TRBJ2-2, with TRBD1 matching 8 bases. The junction had 5 bases not matched to a gene; V was cut back by 8 bases and J by 3 bases. The CDR3 runs to 14 residues. Per the germline V gene, CDR1 is MNHEY and CDR2 is SMNVEV (reference sequence). CDR3 loop: CASANRGDTGELFF. The CDR3 DNA follows: TGTGCCAGCGCAAACAGGGGGGACACCGGGGAGCTGTTTTTT.

This clone has a handful of counts. J is TRBJ1-5 and V is TRBV5-4; D gene unclear. This CDR3 region has 17 residues. Germline V gene lookup returns CDR1 SGHNT and CDR2 YYREEE (reference sequence). V lost 6 bases and J lost 3, with 22 bases in between. CDR3 DNA: TGTGCCAGCACCCCATCCGGATTAAAGGCGGCCAATCAGCCCCAGCATTTT. Amino acids: CASTPSGLKAANQPQHF.

The chain recombines TRBV27 with TRBJ2-1; 9 positions match TRBD1. The germline V gene encodes CDR1 MNHEY and CDR2 SMNVEV (reference sequence). CDR3 size: 16 residues. J was trimmed by 4 bases and V by 6 bases; bases with no gene match: 10. Here the CDR3 reads CASSLPPGQGYNEQFF. CDR3 bases: TGTGCCAGCAGCCTTCCCCCGGGACAGGGATACAATGAGCAGTTCTTC.

J is TRBJ1-1 and V is TRBV15, with D uncertain. Germline V gene sequence: CDR1 LNHNV, CDR2 YYDKDF (reference sequence). The CDR3 runs 13 residues. Trimming stripped 5 bases from V and 2 bases from J, with 9 bases between. In DNA, the CDR3 is TGTGCCACCAGCGAGTACTTTAACACTGAAGCTTTCTTT. It specifies CATSEYFNTEAFF.

J is TRBJ1-2 and V is TRBV30; 12 bases line up with TRBD1. CDR1 is GTSNPN, CDR2 SVGIG, per germline (reference sequence). The CDR3 covers 15 residues. After removal of 1 base from V and 7 bases from J, the junction contained 7 bases not matched to a gene. DNA for the CDR3: TGTGCCTGGAGTGCGGGACAGGGGGCTAGAGGTGGCTACACCTTC. This sequence encodes CAWSAGQGARGGYTF.

This rearrangement joins TRBV5-6 to TRBJ2-1; tentative D call: TRBD1 (6 bases). Deletions cut 4 bases from V and 0 bases from J, with 17 bases between. Germline-derived CDR1 and CDR2 are SGHDT and YYEEEE. The length of the CDR3 is 17 residues. For the CDR3, the DNA is TGTGCCAGCAGCCCTGACAGGTATGAGGCCTCCTACAATGAGCAGTTCTTC. Translation gives CASSPDRYEASYNEQFF.

The chain employs TRBV19 and TRBJ2-5; 7 bases are shared with TRBD1. V was pared by 6 bases and J by 5 bases, with 15 bases of the junction left unmatched. There are 16 residues in the CDR3. Per the germline V gene, CDR1 is LNHDA and CDR2 is SQIVND (reference sequence). In DNA, the CDR3 is TGTGCCAGTAGGCCCAGGGGGTCCTCTTCCCGGGAGACCCAGTACTTC. Amino acids: CASRPRGSSSRETQYF.

The rearrangement joins TRBV5-1 to TRBJ2-5, with D perhaps matching TRBD2 (6 bases). The CDR3 spans 13 residues. Per germline, CDR1 SGHRS and CDR2 YFSETQ. Trimming cost V 3 bases and J 3 bases, with 9 bases left between them. As DNA, the CDR3 is TGCGCCAGCAGCTGGGACTCTGAAGAGACCCAGTACTTC. This sequence encodes CASSWDSEETQYF.

The chain employs TRBV25-1 and TRBJ2-5; 10 bases are a match to TRBD1. The CDR3 spans 15 residues. Looked up from germline, CDR1 is MGHDK and CDR2 is SYGVNS. The junction had 3 bases not matched to a gene; V was cut back by 1 base and J by 4 bases. CDR3: CASSESDRGVETQYF. CDR3 in DNA: TGTGCCAGCAGTGAATCGGACAGGGGGGTAGAGACCCAGTACTTC.

This chain joins TRBV30 and TRBJ2-5; the D gene is possibly TRBD2 (5 bases). Trimming pared 2 bases from V and 0 bases from J, leaving 7 bases between. CDR1 GTSNPN and CDR2 SVGIG come from the germline V gene (reference sequence). The CDR3 is 13 amino acids. CDR3 sequence: CAWSLGDQETQYF. The CDR3 bases are TGTGCCTGGAGTCTCGGGGACCAAGAGACCCAGTACTTC.